This T cell receptor beta chain was sequenced for a study of control samples from healthy donors and cancer patients. The CDR3 runs to 15 residues. In germline, CDR1 is MNHEY, CDR2 SVGAGI. V lost 6 bases, J lost 3 bases, and 15 bases lay in between. Only in-frame clones appear in the TCRdb table, and some are missing; sequencing was by immunoSEQ multiplex PCR. The data contain about 86,000 clones, about 92% of them singletons. V and J are TRBV6-5 and TRBJ1-5, with D perhaps TRBD1 (6 bases). The material sequenced was blood. The receptor's source is a woman aged 30 to 39 in good health. The CDR3 DNA is TGTGCCAGCAGGAATCAGGGGTCCTTCAATCAGCCCCAGCATTTT. It specifies CASRNQGSFNQPQHF.